This T cell receptor beta chain was sequenced for a study of blood T cell repertoires in COVID-19. V dropped 2 bases and J dropped 0 bases, with 13 bases sitting between them. The germline gives CDR1 SNHLY, CDR2 FYNNEI. CDR3 length: 17 amino acids. Original data processing: Reference gene primer amplification yielded estimated nucleated cell counts. Clones were sequenced by immunoSEQ multiplex PCR, and TCRdb holds only the in-frame ones, with some missing. V and J calls and clone size are as listed in that table; D and trimming were resolved from the DNA. The sample has more than 300,000 clones; 86% are singletons.

This receptor was taken from a woman aged 45-60 years with acute or convalescent COVID-19. This chain joins TRBV2 and TRBJ2-2; D might be TRBD2 (6 bases). The sequencing sample was made of peripheral blood. The CDR3 nucleotides are TGTGCCAGCAGTGAAACTGGGAGGAGGTCGAACACCGGGGAGCTGTTTTTT. Protein product: CASSETGRRSNTGELFF.